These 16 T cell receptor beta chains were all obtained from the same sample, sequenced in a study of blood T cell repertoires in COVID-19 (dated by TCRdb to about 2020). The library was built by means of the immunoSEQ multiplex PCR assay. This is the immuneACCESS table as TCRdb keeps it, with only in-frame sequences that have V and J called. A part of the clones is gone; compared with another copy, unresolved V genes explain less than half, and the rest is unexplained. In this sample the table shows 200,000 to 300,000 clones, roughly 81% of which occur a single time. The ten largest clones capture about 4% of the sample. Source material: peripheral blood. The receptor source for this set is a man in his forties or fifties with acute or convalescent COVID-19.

The CDR3 protein is CSVDMGFPAGQFF. For the CDR3, the DNA is TGCAGCGTTGATATGGGTTTTCCGGCGGGTCAGTTCTTC. This sequence joins TRBV29-1 and TRBJ2-1, with D possibly matching TRBD2 (5 bases). Germline CDR1 reads SQVTM; CDR2 reads ANQGSEA. The CDR3 is 13 residues long. The germline V and J ends were trimmed by 3 bases and 13 bases, with 19 bases remaining between them.

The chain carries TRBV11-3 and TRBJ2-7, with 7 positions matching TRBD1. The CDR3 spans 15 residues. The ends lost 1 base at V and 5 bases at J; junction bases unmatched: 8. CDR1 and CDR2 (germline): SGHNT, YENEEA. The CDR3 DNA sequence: TGTGCCAGCAGCTTAGGGGACAGTTCAGGGGACGAGCAGTACTTC. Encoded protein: CASSLGDSSGDEQYF.

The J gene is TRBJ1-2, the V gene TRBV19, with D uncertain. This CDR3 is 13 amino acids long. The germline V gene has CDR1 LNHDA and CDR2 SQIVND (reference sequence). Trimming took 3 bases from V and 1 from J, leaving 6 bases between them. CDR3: CASSIQLNYGYTF. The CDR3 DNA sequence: TGTGCCAGTAGTATTCAACTTAACTATGGCTACACCTTC.

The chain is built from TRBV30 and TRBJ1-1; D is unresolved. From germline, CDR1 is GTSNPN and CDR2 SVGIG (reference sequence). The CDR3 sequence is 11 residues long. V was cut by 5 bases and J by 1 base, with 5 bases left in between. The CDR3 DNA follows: TGTGCCTGGGGGAGGAACACTGAAGCTTTCTTT. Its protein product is CAWGRNTEAFF.

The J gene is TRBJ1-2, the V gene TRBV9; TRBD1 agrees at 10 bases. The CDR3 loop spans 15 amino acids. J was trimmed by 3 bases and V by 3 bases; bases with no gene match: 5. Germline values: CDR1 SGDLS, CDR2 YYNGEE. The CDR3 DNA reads TGTGCCAGCAGCGATGACAGGGGGCACGACTATGGCTACACCTTC. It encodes CASSDDRGHDYGYTF.

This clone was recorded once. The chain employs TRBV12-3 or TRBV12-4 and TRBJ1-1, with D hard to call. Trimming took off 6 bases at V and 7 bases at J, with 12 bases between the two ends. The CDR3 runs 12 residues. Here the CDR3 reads CASSRLGIEAFF. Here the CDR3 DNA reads TGTGCCAGCAGCAGACTCGGAATTGAAGCTTTCTTT.

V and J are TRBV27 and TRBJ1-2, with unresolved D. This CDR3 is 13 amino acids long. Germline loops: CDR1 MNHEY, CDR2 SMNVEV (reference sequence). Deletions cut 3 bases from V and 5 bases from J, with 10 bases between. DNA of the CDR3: TGTGCCAGCAGTTTGCGGCAGAGTTATGGCTACACCTTC. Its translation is CASSLRQSYGYTF.

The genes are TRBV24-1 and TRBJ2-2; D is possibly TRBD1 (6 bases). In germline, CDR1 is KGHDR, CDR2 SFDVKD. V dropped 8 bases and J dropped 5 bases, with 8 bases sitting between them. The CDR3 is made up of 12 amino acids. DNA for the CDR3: TGTGCCACCATAGGACAGACCGGGGAGCTGTTTTTT. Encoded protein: CATIGQTGELFF.

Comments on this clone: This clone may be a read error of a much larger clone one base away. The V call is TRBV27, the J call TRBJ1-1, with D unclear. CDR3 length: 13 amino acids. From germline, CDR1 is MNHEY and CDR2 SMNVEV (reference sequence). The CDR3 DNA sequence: TGTGCCGCAGCCGGGAGGTTCGGCACTAAAGCTTTCTTT. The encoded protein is CAAAGRFGTKAFF.

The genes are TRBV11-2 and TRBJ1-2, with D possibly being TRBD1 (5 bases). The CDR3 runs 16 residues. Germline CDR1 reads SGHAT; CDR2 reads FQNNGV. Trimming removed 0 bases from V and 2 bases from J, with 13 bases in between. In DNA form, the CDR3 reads TGTGCCAGCAGCTTAGAGGCGTTTGGGGGGAACTATGGCTACACCTTC. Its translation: CASSLEAFGGNYGYTF.

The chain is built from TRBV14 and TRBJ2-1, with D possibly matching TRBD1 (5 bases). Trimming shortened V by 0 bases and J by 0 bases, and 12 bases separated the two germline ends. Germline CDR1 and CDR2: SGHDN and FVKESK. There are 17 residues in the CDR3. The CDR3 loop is CASSQDFDSSSYNEQFF. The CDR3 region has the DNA TGTGCCAGCAGCCAAGACTTCGACAGTAGCTCCTACAATGAGCAGTTCTTC.

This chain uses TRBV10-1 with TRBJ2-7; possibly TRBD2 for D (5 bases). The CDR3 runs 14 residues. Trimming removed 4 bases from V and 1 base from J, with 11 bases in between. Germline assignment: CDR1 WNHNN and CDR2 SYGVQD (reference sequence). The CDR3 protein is CASSATGVSYEQYF. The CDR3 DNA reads TGCGCCAGCAGTGCGACCGGGGTTTCCTACGAGCAGTACTTC.

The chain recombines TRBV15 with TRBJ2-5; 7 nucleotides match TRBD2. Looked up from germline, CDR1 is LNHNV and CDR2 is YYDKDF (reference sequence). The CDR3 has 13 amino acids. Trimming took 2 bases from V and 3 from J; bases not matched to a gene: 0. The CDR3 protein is CATSRRGEETQYF. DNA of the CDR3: TGTGCCACCAGCAGACGGGGGGAAGAGACCCAGTACTTC.

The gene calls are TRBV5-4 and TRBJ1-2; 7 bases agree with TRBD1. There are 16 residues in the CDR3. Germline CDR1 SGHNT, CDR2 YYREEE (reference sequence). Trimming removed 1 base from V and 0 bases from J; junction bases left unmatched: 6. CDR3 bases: TGTGCCAGCAGCTTGAGAGGGGGCAGAGCTAACTATGGCTACACCTTC. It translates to CASSLRGGRANYGYTF.

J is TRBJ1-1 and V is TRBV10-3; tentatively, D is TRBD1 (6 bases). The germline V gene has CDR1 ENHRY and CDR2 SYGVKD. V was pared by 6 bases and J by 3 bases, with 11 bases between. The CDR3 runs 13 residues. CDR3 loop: CAIRPRGDTEAFF. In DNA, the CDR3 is TGTGCCATCAGGCCCAGGGGTGACACTGAAGCTTTCTTT.

DNA of the CDR3: TGTGCCAGCTCACCCCAGCGGGACTCCTACAATGAGCAGTTCTTC. It specifies CASSPQRDSYNEQFF. The rearrangement uses TRBV18 and TRBJ2-1, with TRBD2 matching over 7 bases. Germline V lookup: CDR1 KGHSH, CDR2 LQKENI. The CDR3 is 15 amino acids. V shed 3 bases and J 0 bases; nucleotides not matched to a gene: 2.